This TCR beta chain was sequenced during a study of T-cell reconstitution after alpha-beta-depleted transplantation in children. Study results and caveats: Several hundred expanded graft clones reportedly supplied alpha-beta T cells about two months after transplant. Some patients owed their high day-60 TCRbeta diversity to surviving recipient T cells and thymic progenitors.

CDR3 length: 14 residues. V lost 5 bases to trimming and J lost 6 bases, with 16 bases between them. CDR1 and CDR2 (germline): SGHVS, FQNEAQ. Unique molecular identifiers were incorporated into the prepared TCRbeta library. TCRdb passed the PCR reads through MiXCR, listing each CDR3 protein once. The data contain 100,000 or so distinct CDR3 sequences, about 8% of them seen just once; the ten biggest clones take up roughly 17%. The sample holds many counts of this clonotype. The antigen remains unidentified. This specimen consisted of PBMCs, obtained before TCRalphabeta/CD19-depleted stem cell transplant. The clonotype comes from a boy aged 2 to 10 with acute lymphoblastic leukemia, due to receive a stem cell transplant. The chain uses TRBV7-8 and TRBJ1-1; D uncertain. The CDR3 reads CASSPAMGLAEAFF. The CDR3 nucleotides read TGTGCCAGCAGCCCCGCCATGGGGTTAGCTGAAGCTTTCTTT.